Included here is one TCR beta chain sequence, with context. Its antigen is still unknown. This sample was included in a study of beta chain features in type 1 diabetes. Study findings and constraints: VDJ junctions sequenced from type 1 diabetes patients showed fewer insertions and more deletions. A potential influence of HLA type upon TCRB rearrangement remained unresolved herein. Shortening that was moderate but significant affected the TCRB CDR3s of Type 1 diabetes patients in all four CD4+ subsets.

The CDR3 extends over 13 amino acids. The V end lost 3 bases, the J end lost 3 bases, and 8 bases lay between the germline ends. CDR1 LNHDA and CDR2 SQIVND come from the germline V gene (reference sequence). The whole isolated RNA underwent reverse transcription, so sequencing captured expressed TCRB transcripts. Clones were sequenced by immunoSEQ multiplex PCR, and TCRdb holds only the in-frame ones, with some missing. The table lists roughly 330,000 clones, approximately 12% of them singletons. The sequence was collected from a young woman with type 1 diabetes. Sequencing was carried out using naive CD4+ T cells from blood. The chain employs TRBV19 and TRBJ1-1; D is possibly TRBD1 (5 bases). This CDR3 is CASSMGTYTEAFF. CDR3 DNA sequence: TGTGCCAGTAGTATGGGGACTTACACTGAAGCTTTCTTT.